This TCR beta chain was sequenced during a study of Ad26.COV2.S vaccination and SARS-CoV-2 variants (dated by TCRdb to the early 2020s). With respect to the entire study: Donors in the vaccine arm were drawn from COV1001, a phase I-IIa trial of Ad26.COV2.S in healthy adults that was multicentre, randomized, double-blind and placebo-controlled. The TCR-sequenced set comprised approximately 30 samples: around 20 Ad26.COV2.S vaccine recipients, 5 placebo recipients and 8 SARS-CoV-2 convalescent individuals. Dosing of Ad26.COV2.S was intramuscular, at either 5x10^10 or 1x10^11 viral particles, delivered as one shot or as two shots spaced 56 days apart. Participants in the trial were split at random into five groups of five each, receiving low-dose or high-dose Ad26.COV2.S once or twice, or else placebo on both occasions. Blinding of investigators to trial group allocation was maintained during experiments and outcome assessment. TCRbeta repertoire sequencing was used to assess the specificity and breadth of SARS-CoV-2-reactive T cell receptors after Ad26.COV2.S vaccination. Results and caveats for the whole study, not just this receptor: Vaccine and placebo recipients had comparable non-spike TCR breadth, which fits with the vaccine containing only spike. The authors noted that the TCR breadth and depth analyses may have underestimated total T cell responses. Spike-specific TCR breadth was higher in Ad26.COV2.S recipients than in placebo recipients (P = 0.0014). After vaccination, substantial breadth of spike-specific CD8+ and CD4+ T cell responses was reported. Comparing responses between vaccine doses or regimens was not something the study was powered to do.

The treatment or condition label of this sample denotes: around 19 received Ad26.COV2.S at low or high dose, single or two shots; roughly five received placebo; per-sample allocation not given. For vaccine and placebo recipients, the sequenced repertoires came from samples collected on day 63 after the first injection. In Cohort 1b, more than 20 adults aged 18-55 years were enrolled at a single site in Boston, USA, between 29 July and 7 August 2020. Ad26.COV2.S was a replication-incompetent adenovirus type 26 vector that expressed a prefusion-stabilized SARS-CoV-2 spike protein derived from the original Wuhan strain. Notes on this clone: No cognate antigen has been identified for it. Base-call qualities are not available, and no considerably larger clone is one nucleotide away.

The immunoSEQ Assay was used to sequence TCRbeta CDR3 regions. After extraction, genomic DNA underwent amplification by bias-controlled multiplex PCR, followed by high-throughput sequencing. The authors processed their data as follows. To quantify the absolute abundance of every unique TCRbeta CDR3 region, sequences were collapsed and filtered. T cell fraction was estimated by normalization of TCRbeta template counts to usable DNA, with usable DNA being measured through amplification of reference genes present in all nucleated cells. Repertoire TCRs were annotated as SARS-CoV-2-specific by exact matching of V gene, CDR3 amino acid sequence and J gene to a known reactive TCR set. The reference SARS-CoV-2 TCR set was obtained from MIRA and was filtered for enrichment in COVID-19-positive ImmuneCODE repertoires, whereby public or cross-reactive TCRs were removed. Using the MIRA antigens, annotated TCRs were further analysed by specific ORF or by position within an ORF. Breadth was defined as annotated unique rearrangements over total unique productive rearrangements; depth was the summed frequency of those rearrangements. Group comparisons of TCR breadth used two-sided Wilcoxon rank-sum tests. Drawn from immuneACCESS, this table holds only the in-frame rearrangements with V and J called that TCRdb kept. Clones are partly lost; checked studies trace under half to an unresolved V gene and leave the rest unexplained. The D gene and trimming were derived from the DNA, and the V and J assignments and clone size from that table. The sample table shows approximately 410,000 clones, and about 92% are seen once. The ten most abundant clones make up more than 1.5% of the sample.

The sequence was obtained from a person aged 18-60 years who received the Ad26.COV2.S COVID-19 vaccine or a placebo. The sequenced sample was peripheral blood, obtained in a trial of Ad26.COV2.S vaccine versus placebo.

DNA sequence: TGTGCCAGCAGCGAGGGTAGCGGGGGGAAACCTTACAATGAGCAGTTCTTC. Its product reads: CASSEGSGGKPYNEQFF. The chain is made from TRBV9 and TRBJ2-1, with 10 bases in between that match TRBD2. The CDR3 runs 17 residues from the cysteine to the phenylalanine. Solely the CDR3 DNA is kept, with 51 bases framed from the first base. CDR1 and CDR2 are drawn from the germline V gene: SGDLS, YYNGEE. Trimming accounts for 3 bases at V and 4 bases at J, while the number of junction bases matched to no gene is 10.